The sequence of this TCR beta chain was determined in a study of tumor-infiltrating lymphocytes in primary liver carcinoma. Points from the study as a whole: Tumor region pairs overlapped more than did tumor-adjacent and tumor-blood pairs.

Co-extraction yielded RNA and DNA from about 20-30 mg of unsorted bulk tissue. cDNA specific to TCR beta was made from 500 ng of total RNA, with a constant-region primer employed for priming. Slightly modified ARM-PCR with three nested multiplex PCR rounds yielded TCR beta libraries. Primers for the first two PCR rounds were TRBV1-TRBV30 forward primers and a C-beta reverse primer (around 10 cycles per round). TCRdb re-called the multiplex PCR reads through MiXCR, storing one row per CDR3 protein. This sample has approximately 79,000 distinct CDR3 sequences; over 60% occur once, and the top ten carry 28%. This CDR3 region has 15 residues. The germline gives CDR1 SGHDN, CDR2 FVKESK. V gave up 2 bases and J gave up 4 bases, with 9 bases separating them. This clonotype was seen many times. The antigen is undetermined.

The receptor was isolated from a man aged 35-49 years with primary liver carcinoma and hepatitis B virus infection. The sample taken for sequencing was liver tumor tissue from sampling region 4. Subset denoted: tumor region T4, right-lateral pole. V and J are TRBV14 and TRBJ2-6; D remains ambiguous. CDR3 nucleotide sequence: TGTGCCAGCAGCCAACCAGCACCCGGGGCCAACGTCCTGACTTTC. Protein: CASSQPAPGANVLTF.